This TCR beta chain was obtained from a study of regulatory T cells in long-lasting Graves disease. As regards this clonotype: Its antigen is undetermined.

Whole-study findings and limits: Persistent Graves' patients showed a TCR diversity that was lower than that of newly diagnosed ones. Sample size was small, which may have lowered accuracy.

Germline-derived CDR1 and CDR2 are MGHRA and YSYEKL. V lost 8 bases and J lost 5; bases outside the gene matches: 2. CDR3 length equals 12 residues. In building TCR beta libraries, iRepertoire HTBI primers were used together with Arm-PCR of CDR3 regions. TCRdb called the multiplex PCR reads again in MiXCR, with one record for every CDR3 protein. The repertoire has roughly 500,000 distinct CDR3 sequences, 13% of them found once; the top ten carry roughly a tenth. Time point described: newly diagnosed GD, antithyroid drugs for less than 3 months. TCR sequences were obtained from RNA taken from PBMCs. These data also formed part of another study, on T cells in Graves' hyperthyroidism and ophthalmopathy. That study reports: Stable hyperthyroidism: no ophthalmopathy progression over 18 months of follow-up. Most thyroid clonotypes expanded above 0.001 were also detected in blood.

The chain uses TRBV4-1 and TRBJ2-1; TRBD1 aligns across 8 bases. Sequencing used peripheral blood mononuclear cells (PBMCs), obtained at new diagnosis, from a patient treated with antithyroid drugs. This receptor was taken from a man between 25 and 39 years old with Graves disease. The CDR3 bases are TGCGCCAGCCTGGACAGGGACAATGAGCAGTTCTTC. Protein sequence: CASLDRDNEQFF.